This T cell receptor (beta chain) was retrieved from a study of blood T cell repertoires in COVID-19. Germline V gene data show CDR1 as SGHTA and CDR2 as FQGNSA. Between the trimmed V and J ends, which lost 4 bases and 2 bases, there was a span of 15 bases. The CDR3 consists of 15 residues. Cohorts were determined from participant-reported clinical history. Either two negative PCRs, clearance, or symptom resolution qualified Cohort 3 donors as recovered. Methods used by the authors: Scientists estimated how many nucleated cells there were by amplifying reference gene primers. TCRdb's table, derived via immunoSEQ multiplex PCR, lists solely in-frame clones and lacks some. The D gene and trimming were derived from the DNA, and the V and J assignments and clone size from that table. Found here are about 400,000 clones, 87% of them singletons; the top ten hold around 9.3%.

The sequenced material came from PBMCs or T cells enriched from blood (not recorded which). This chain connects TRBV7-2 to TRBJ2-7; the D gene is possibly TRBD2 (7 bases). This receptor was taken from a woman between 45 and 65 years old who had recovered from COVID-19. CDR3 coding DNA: TGTGCCAGCAGCTCCGAAGGGGGGGCTCCCTACGAGCAGTACTTC. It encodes CASSSEGGAPYEQYF. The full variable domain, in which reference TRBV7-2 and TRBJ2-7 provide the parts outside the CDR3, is GAGVSQSPSNKVTEKGKDVELRCDPISGHTALYWYRQSLGQGLEFLIYFQGNSAPDKSGLPSDRFSAERTGGSVSTLTIQRTQQEDSAVYLCASSSEGGAPYEQYFGPGTRLTVT.